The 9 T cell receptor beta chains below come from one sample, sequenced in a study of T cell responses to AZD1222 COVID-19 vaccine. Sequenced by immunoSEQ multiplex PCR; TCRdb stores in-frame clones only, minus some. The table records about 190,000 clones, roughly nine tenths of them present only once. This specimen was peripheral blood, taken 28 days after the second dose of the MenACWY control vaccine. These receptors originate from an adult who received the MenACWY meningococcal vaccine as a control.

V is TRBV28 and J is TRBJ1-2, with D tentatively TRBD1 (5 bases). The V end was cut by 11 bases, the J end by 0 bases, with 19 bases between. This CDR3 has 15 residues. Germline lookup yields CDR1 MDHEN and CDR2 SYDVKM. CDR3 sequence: CAGRKAQGTNYGYTF. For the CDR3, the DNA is TGTGCCGGTCGGAAGGCGCAGGGAACTAACTATGGCTACACCTTC.

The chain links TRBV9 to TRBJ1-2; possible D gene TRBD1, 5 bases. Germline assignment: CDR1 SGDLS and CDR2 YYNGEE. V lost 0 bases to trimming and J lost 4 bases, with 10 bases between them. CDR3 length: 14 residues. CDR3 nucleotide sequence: TGTGCCAGCAGCGTAGGCGCAGGGCCCTATGGCTACACCTTC. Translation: CASSVGAGPYGYTF. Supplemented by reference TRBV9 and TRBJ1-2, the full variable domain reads DSGVTQTPKHLITATGQRVTLRCSPRSGDLSVYWYQQSLDQGLQFLIQYYNGEERAKGNILERFSAQQFPDLHSELNLSSLELGDSALYFCASSVGAGPYGYTFGSGTRLTVV.

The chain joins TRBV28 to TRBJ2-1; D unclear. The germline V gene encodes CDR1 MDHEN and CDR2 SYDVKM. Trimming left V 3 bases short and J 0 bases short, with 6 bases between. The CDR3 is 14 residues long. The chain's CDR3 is CASSFPSSYNEQFF. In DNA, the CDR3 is TGTGCCAGCAGTTTCCCGAGCTCCTACAATGAGCAGTTCTTC.

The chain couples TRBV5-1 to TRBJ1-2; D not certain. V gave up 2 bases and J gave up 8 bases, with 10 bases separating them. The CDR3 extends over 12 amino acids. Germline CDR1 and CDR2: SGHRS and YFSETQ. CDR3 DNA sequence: TGCGCCAGCAGCTTCGGGGAAGCGGGCTACACCTTC. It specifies CASSFGEAGYTF.

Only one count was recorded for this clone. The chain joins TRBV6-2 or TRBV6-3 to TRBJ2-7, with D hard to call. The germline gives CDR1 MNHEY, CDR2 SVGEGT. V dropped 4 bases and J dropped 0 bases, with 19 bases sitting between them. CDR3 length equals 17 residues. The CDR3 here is CASSFHFAGSSSYEQYF. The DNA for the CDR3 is TGTGCCAGCAGTTTCCATTTCGCCGGGTCGAGCTCCTACGAGCAGTACTTC.

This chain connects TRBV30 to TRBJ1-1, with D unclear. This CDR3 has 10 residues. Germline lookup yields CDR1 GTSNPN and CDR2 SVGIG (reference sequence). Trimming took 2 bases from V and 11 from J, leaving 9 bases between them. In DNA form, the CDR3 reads TGTGCCTGGAGTAGCCGAGGGGCTTTCTTT. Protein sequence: CAWSSRGAFF.

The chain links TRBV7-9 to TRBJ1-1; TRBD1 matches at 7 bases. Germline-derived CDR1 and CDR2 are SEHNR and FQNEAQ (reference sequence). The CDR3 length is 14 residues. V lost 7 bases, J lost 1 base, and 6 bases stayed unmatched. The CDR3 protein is CASNPGGGNTEAFF. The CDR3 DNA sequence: TGTGCCAGCAATCCAGGGGGAGGGAACACTGAAGCTTTCTTT.

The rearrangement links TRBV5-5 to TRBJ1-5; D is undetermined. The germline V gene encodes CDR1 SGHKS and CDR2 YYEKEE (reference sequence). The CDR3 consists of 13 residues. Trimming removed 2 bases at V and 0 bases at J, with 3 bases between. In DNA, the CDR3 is TGTGCCAGCAGCTTATTTAGCAATCAGCCCCAGCATTTT. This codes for CASSLFSNQPQHF.

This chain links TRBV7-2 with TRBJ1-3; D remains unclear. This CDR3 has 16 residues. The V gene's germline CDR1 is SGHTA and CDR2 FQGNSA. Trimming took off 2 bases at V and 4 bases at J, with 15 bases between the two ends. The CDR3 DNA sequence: TGTGCCAGCAGCTTAAGTACATCCCAAACCGGAAACACCATATATTTT. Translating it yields CASSLSTSQTGNTIYF.